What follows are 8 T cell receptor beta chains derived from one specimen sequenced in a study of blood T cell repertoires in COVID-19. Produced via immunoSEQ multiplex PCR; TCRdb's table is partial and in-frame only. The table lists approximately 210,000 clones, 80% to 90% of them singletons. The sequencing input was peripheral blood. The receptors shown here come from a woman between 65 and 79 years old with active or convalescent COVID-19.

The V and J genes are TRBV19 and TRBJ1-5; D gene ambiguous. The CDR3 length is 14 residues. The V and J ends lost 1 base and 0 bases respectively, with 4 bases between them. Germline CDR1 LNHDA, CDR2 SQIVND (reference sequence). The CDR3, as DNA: TGTGCCAGTAGTATAGCAGTTAGCAATCAGCCCCAGCATTTT. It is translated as CASSIAVSNQPQHF.

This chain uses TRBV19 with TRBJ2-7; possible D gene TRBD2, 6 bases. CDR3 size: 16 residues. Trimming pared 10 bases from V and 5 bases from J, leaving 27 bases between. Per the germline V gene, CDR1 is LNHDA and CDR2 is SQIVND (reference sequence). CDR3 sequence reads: CATLPNRGLPGNEQYF. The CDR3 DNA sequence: TGTGCCACCCTGCCCAATCGAGGACTACCCGGCAACGAGCAGTACTTC.

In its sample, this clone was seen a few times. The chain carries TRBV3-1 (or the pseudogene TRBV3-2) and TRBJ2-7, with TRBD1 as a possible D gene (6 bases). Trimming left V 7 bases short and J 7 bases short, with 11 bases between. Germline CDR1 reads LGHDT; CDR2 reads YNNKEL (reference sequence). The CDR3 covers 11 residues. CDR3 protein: CASTSRGEQYF. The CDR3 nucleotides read TGTGCCAGCACCTCAAGGGGGGAGCAGTACTTC.

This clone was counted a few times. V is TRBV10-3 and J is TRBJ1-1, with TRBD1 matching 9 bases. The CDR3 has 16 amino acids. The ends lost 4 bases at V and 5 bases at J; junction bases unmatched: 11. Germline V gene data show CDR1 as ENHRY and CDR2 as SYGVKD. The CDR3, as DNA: TGTGCCATCAGTGGTCGGGGACAGGGCGGAGGAACTGAAGCTTTCTTT. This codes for CAISGRGQGGGTEAFF.

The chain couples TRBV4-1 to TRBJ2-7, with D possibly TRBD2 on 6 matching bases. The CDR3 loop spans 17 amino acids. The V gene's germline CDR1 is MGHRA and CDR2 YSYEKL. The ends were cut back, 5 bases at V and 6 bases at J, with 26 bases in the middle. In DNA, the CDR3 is TGCGCCAGCAGCGGGGACTTCCCCCCCCTACTTAGTAGCGAGCAGTACTTC. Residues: CASSGDFPPLLSSEQYF.

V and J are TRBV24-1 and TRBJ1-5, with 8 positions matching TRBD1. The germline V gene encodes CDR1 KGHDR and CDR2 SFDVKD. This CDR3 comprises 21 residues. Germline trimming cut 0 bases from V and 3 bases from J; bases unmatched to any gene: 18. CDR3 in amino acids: CATSDLHFLDRARNTNQPQHF. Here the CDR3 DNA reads TGTGCCACCAGTGATTTGCACTTTCTGGACAGGGCGCGAAACACCAATCAGCCCCAGCATTTT.

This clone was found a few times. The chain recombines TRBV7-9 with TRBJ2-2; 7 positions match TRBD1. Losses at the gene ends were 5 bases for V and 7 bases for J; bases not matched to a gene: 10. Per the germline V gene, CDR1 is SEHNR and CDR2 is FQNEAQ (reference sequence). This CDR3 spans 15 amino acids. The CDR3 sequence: CASSPYSAGGGELFF. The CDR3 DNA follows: TGTGCCAGCAGCCCGTACAGCGCAGGGGGCGGGGAGCTGTTTTTT.

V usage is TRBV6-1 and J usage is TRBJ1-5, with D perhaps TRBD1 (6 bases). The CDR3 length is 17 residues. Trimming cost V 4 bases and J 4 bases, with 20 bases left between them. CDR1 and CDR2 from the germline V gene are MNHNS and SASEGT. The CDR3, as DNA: TGTGCCAGCAGTGGGGCAGGGGTCGGCGGCCTGAATCAGCCCCAGCATTTT. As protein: CASSGAGVGGLNQPQHF.